This T cell receptor (beta chain) is from a study of technical replicates of blood from a few donors. Some clones are missing from TCRdb's copy, which holds only in-frame ones; the method was immunoSEQ multiplex PCR. Of roughly 14,000 clones detected, approximately 80% appear once; the ten largest clones hold around 12%. V lost 3 bases to trimming and J lost 4 bases, with 8 bases between them. The CDR3 totals 12 residues. The germline V gene encodes CDR1 SGHRS and CDR2 YFSETQ. The genes are TRBV5-1 and TRBJ2-7; D is perhaps TRBD1 (5 bases). The receptor's source is a human donor in good health. What was sequenced was PBMCs. CDR3 in amino acids: CASSSDTYEQYF. The CDR3 DNA reads as TGCGCCAGCAGCTCGGACACGTACGAGCAGTACTTC.